The rows below give T cell receptor beta chains drawn from one sample of a study of cytomegalovirus exposure and HLA in healthy donors. Clones were read by immunoSEQ multiplex PCR, and TCRdb kept only the in-frame ones, dropping some. The table lists 180,000 or so clones, over 80% of them singletons. The sequenced sample was PBMCs. The receptors were gathered from a girl aged 5 to 17 in good health and CMV-seropositive. CDR3s include the opening cysteine and the closing phenylalanine or tryptophan. D genes are given only for firm matches. The listing skips clone size in some rows; elsewhere it reads once, few, many or a size class.

D gene | clone size | J gene | V gene | CDR3 length | CDR3 protein | CDR3 DNA
TRBD1 | once | TRBJ2-2 | TRBV7-2 | 15 | CASSLKDREIGELFF | TGTGCCAGCAGCTTAAAGGACAGGGAAATCGGGGAGCTGTTTTTT
. | . | TRBJ2-3 | TRBV4-2 | 14 | CASSQVRGTDTQYF | TGTGCCAGCAGCCAAGTTCGGGGCACAGATACGCAGTATTTT
. | . | TRBJ2-7 | TRBV10-1 | 15 | CASSPGGTRSYEQYF | TGCGCCAGCAGTCCAGGGGGGACGAGGTCCTACGAGCAGTACTTC
TRBD1 | . | TRBJ1-4 | TRBV6-1 | 15 | CASSRTGAPNEKLFF | TGTGCCAGCAGTCGGACAGGGGCGCCTAATGAAAAACTGTTTTTT
. | . | TRBJ2-2 | TRBV10-3 | 12 | CAGGGSTGELFF | TGTGCCGGGGGGGGCTCCACCGGGGAGCTGTTTTTT
TRBD1 | . | TRBJ1-2 | TRBV2 | 13 | CASSRQGTIGYTF | TGTGCCAGCAGCCGACAGGGGACAATCGGCTACACCTTC
TRBD1 | once | TRBJ2-5 | TRBV19 | 13 | CASSFGTGETQYF | TGTGCCAGTAGCTTCGGGACAGGGGAGACCCAGTACTTC
. | . | TRBJ2-2 | TRBV5-1 | 16 | CASTKPGHQNTGELFF | TGCGCCAGCACGAAACCGGGACATCAGAACACCGGGGAGCTGTTTTTT
. | few | TRBJ1-2 | TRBV14 | 14 | CASSQFSANYGYTF | TGTGCCAGCAGCCAATTTTCAGCTAACTATGGCTACACCTTC
TRBD1 | . | TRBJ2-7 | TRBV10-1 | 17 | CASSESPWTGGKPEQYF | TGCGCCAGCAGTGAGTCTCCTTGGACAGGGGGGAAACCCGAGCAGTACTTC
. | few | TRBJ1-2 | TRBV27 | 14 | CASSATTGTGGYTF | TGTGCCAGCAGTGCCACGACAGGAACGGGAGGCTACACCTTC
. | once | TRBJ2-1 | TRBV5-4 | 16 | CASSPRTADSYNEQFF | TGTGCCAGCAGCCCCAGGACAGCCGACTCCTACAATGAGCAGTTCTTC
. | . | TRBJ2-1 | TRBV15 | 16 | CATSRAPPLVGGEQFF | TGTGCCACCAGCAGAGCTCCCCCGTTAGTGGGGGGTGAGCAGTTCTTC
. | . | TRBJ2-1 | TRBV7-3 | 12 | CASSSPGGEQFF | TGTGCCAGCAGCTCACCCGGAGGTGAGCAGTTCTTC
TRBD2 | once | TRBJ2-7 | TRBV18 | 13 | CASSPGLTYEQYF | TGTGCCAGCTCACCGGGACTAACCTACGAGCAGTACTTC
TRBD1 | . | TRBJ2-5 | TRBV10-3 | 12 | CASGTAKETQYF | TGTGCCTCAGGGACAGCCAAAGAGACCCAGTACTTC
. | . | TRBJ2-7 | TRBV19 | 13 | CASSPRQGGEQYF | TGTGCCAGTAGTCCCCGACAGGGAGGCGAGCAGTACTTC
. | . | TRBJ2-7 | TRBV6-1 | 15 | CASSPIKDTYYEQYF | TGTGCCAGCAGTCCAATAAAAGACACTTACTACGAGCAGTACTTC
. | . | TRBJ1-1 | TRBV5-1 | 14 | CASSLDRAYTEAFF | TGCGCCAGCAGCTTGGACAGGGCCTACACTGAAGCTTTCTTT
TRBD2 | . | TRBJ2-3 | TRBV7-9 | 15 | CASSLGGSGADTQYF | TGTGCCAGCAGCTTGGGCGGGAGCGGCGCAGATACGCAGTATTTT
. | . | TRBJ2-5 | TRBV5-1 | 13 | CASSFAGQETQYF | TGCGCCAGCAGCTTTGCGGGGCAAGAGACCCAGTACTTC
. | . | TRBJ1-5 | TRBV21-1 | 19 | CASSKLRDSSINSNQPQHF | TGTGCCAGCAGCAAACTCCGGGACAGCTCTATCAATAGCAATCAGCCCCAGCATTTT
TRBD1 | once | TRBJ1-5 | TRBV15 | 16 | CATSRTNRGQGQPQHF | TGTGCCACCAGCAGAACCAATAGGGGGCAAGGCCAGCCCCAGCATTTT
. | . | TRBJ2-7 | TRBV19 | 16 | CASSGGQTVRIYEQYF | TGTGCCAGTAGTGGCGGACAGACCGTCCGTATCTACGAGCAGTACTTC
TRBD1 | . | TRBJ1-1 | TRBV7-2 | 15 | CASSLGQGARTEAFF | TGTGCCAGCAGCTTAGGTCAGGGGGCGCGGACTGAAGCTTTCTTT
TRBD2 | medium-sized | TRBJ2-1 | TRBV7-3 | 20 | CASSLTGVGWGSGRLDEQFF | TGTGCCAGCAGCTTAACCGGTGTGGGGTGGGGAAGCGGGAGGTTAGATGAGCAGTTCTTC
. | . | TRBJ1-2 | TRBV6-6 | 13 | CASNNRVSYGYTF | TGTGCCAGCAATAACCGGGTCTCCTATGGCTACACCTTC
TRBD1 | . | TRBJ1-2 | TRBV5-4 | 14 | CASSRATGGDGYTF | TGTGCCAGCAGCAGGGCGACAGGGGGGGATGGCTACACCTTC
. | few | TRBJ1-5 | TRBV2 | 15 | CASRFSGGSNQPQHF | TGTGCCAGCAGATTTAGCGGGGGGAGCAATCAGCCCCAGCATTTT
TRBD2 | few | TRBJ2-5 | TRBV19 | 15 | CASSLTSGSFETQYF | TGTGCCAGTAGTCTGACTAGCGGGAGTTTCGAGACCCAGTACTTC
. | . | TRBJ2-2 | TRBV5-4 | 15 | CASSLALGPTGELFF | TGTGCCAGCAGCTTGGCCCTGGGGCCCACCGGGGAGCTGTTTTTT
. | . | TRBJ1-1 | TRBV27 | 13 | CASSFGGDGEAFF | TGTGCCAGCAGTTTCGGGGGAGACGGTGAAGCTTTCTTT
TRBD2 | . | TRBJ2-1 | TRBV30 | 15 | CAWRTPGLGFNEQFF | TGTGCCTGGAGGACCCCGGGACTAGGGTTTAATGAGCAGTTCTTC
. | . | TRBJ1-1 | TRBV19 | 15 | CASSAGMGTIGEAFF | TGTGCCAGTAGCGCCGGCATGGGGACAATTGGAGAAGCTTTCTTT
TRBD1 | many | TRBJ1-5 | TRBV4-3 | 14 | CASSQEGTDQPQHF | TGCGCCAGCAGCCAAGAGGGGACAGATCAGCCCCAGCATTTT
. | . | TRBJ2-7 | TRBV15 | 15 | CATSRGFENYYEQYF | TGTGCCACCAGCAGAGGATTTGAGAACTACTACGAGCAGTACTTC
. | . | TRBJ2-5 | TRBV9 | 15 | CASSVGGGDQETQYF | TGTGCCAGCAGCGTAGGAGGGGGGGATCAAGAGACCCAGTACTTC
TRBD1 | . | TRBJ2-5 | TRBV6-6 | 14 | CASRDRGYQETQYF | TGTGCCAGCCGGGACAGGGGGTACCAAGAGACCCAGTACTTC
. | once | TRBJ2-3 | TRBV10-1 | 12 | CASSSGTDTQYF | TGCGCCAGCAGTTCGGGAACAGATACGCAGTATTTT
. | . | TRBJ2-2 | TRBV4-1 | 17 | CASSQGQFGRLTGELFF | TGCGCCAGCAGCCAAGGACAGTTTGGCAGGCTGACCGGGGAGCTGTTTTTT
. | . | TRBJ2-7 | TRBV19 | 15 | CASSITLAVSYEQYF | TGTGCCAGTAGTATTACTTTAGCGGTCTCCTACGAGCAGTACTTC
. | . | TRBJ2-7 | TRBV7-9 | 13 | CASSSPLGYEQYF | TGTGCCAGCAGCTCCCCGCTCGGGTACGAGCAGTACTTC